This TCR beta chain was obtained from a study of T cells in Graves' hyperthyroidism and ophthalmopathy. The CDR3 spans 15 residues. The germline V gene encodes CDR1 LNHDA and CDR2 SQIVND (reference sequence). Trimming at V came to 4 bases and at J to 8 bases, leaving 10 bases not matched to a gene. In its sample, this clonotype was seen many times. Its antigen is not identified. Study-level points and caveats: The model made its ophthalmopathy prediction, and onset followed a median about 6 months later.

Using RNA transcripts as the source, TCR beta CDR3 regions were amplified. The TCR CDR3 first-round RT-PCR relied on the HTBI primer set. TCRdb independently ran MiXCR on the multiplex PCR reads; one entry per CDR3 protein. Of fewer than 600,000 distinct CDR3 sequences listed, over 13% are singletons. The V call is TRBV19, the J call TRBJ1-2; 10 nucleotides line up with TRBD1. This TCR derives from a woman under 30 with Graves' hyperthyroidism. Specimen: blood. The CDR3 protein is CASSNRDRGTEGYTF. The DNA of the CDR3 is TGTGCCAGTAGTAACCGGGACAGGGGTACGGAGGGCTACACCTTC.